The present T cell receptor beta chain was sequenced within a study of blood T cell repertoires in COVID-19. About the study: From the United States, Italy and Spain came samples of acute and convalescent COVID-19. Sources were T cells, B-cell-depleted T cells, or PBMCs; the material itself was cDNA or gDNA.

The CDR3 runs 12 residues. V lost 6 bases to trimming and J lost 5 bases, with 10 bases between them. From germline, CDR1 is PRHDT and CDR2 FYEKMQ (reference sequence). Study processing details: It was from reference gene primer amplification that nucleated cell counts were estimated. Sequenced by immunoSEQ multiplex PCR; TCRdb stores in-frame clones only, minus some. V and J calls and clone size are given by that table; D and trimming were obtained from the DNA. This table holds roughly 290,000 clones, around four fifths found once. Specimen: peripheral blood. The TCR sequence derives from a woman in her fifties or sixties with active or convalescent COVID-19. The chain links TRBV13 to TRBJ1-1; D not certain. CDR3 residues: CASRRAGTEAFF. CDR3 sequence (DNA): TGTGCCAGCAGGAGGGCAGGAACTGAAGCTTTCTTT.